This TCR beta chain was sequenced for a study of radiotherapy plus CTLA-4 blockade in lung cancer. Study-wide context: Overall, 15% to 20% of patients showed an objective response, while about 30% attained disease control.

Study outcomes and limitations: TCR clones of tumor origin grew in blood after radiotherapy plus ipilimumab. In blood, early T cell clone dynamics reportedly predicted response best, together with interferon-beta.

Germline V gene lookup returns CDR1 LNHDA and CDR2 SQIVND (reference sequence). The CDR3 loop spans 15 amino acids. V shed 7 bases and J 5 bases; nucleotides not matched to a gene: 9. Generated by immunoSEQ multiplex PCR, the TCRdb table keeps only in-frame clones and is missing some. The data show around 90,000 clones, with about four fifths seen just once and more than 0.75% held by the top ten. CTLA-4 blockade using ipilimumab, together with focal radiation, was received by patients with chemo-refractory metastatic non-small-cell lung cancer. Concerning this clone: Its antigen remains unknown.

The input for sequencing was peripheral blood, taken from a patient treated with radiotherapy plus ipilimumab. V and J are TRBV19 and TRBJ2-3, with 10 bases lining up with TRBD1. This receptor was taken from a human donor with non-small cell lung cancer who had stable disease on radiotherapy plus ipilimumab. The CDR3 nucleotides read TGTGCCAGTAATCCGAGACAGGGGGCTAGAGATACGCAGTATTTT. Translating it yields CASNPRQGARDTQYF. The whole variable domain, remainder taken from reference TRBV19 and TRBJ2-3, is DGGITQSPKYLFRKEGQNVTLSCEQNLNHDAMYWYRQDPGQGLRLIYYSQIVNDFQKGDIAEGYSVSREKKESFPLTVTSAQKNPTAFYLCASNPRQGARDTQYFGPGTRLTVL.